This TCR beta chain was documented in a study of human T cells and chemical hapten exposure. Time point in this sample: pre-sensitization, week 0. Treatment: therapeutic diphenylcyclopropenone sensitization with weekly scalp DPC. Staff drew blood before applying each patch test. Library preparation tagged each individual cDNA molecule with a unique molecular identifier. Original analysis: Individual samples carried between roughly 23,224 and 750,000 TCRs, with 85,000 to 100,000 as the median. MiXCR was run by TCRdb on the RACE reads, yielding one entry per CDR3 protein. None of the V and J calls come from the authors' own analysis; TCRdb made them. Of about 90,000 distinct CDR3 sequences listed, about 8% are singletons. The sequence derives from a man between 40 and 49 years old with alopecia areata. Some clones in this sample may be carry-over from other donors' samples. This sample comprised whole blood, obtained in connection with sensitization to the hapten diphenylcyclopropenone (DPC).

CDR3 DNA sequence: TGTGCCAGCAGCCGGCTAGGCGGGGCCAACGTCCTGACTTTC. This gives the protein CASSRLGGANVLTF. This chain links TRBV3-1 with TRBJ2-6; no firm D call. Trimming removed 4 bases from V and 4 bases from J, with 8 bases in between. Germline V gene lookup returns CDR1 LGHDT and CDR2 YNNKEL (reference sequence). The CDR3 has 14 residues.